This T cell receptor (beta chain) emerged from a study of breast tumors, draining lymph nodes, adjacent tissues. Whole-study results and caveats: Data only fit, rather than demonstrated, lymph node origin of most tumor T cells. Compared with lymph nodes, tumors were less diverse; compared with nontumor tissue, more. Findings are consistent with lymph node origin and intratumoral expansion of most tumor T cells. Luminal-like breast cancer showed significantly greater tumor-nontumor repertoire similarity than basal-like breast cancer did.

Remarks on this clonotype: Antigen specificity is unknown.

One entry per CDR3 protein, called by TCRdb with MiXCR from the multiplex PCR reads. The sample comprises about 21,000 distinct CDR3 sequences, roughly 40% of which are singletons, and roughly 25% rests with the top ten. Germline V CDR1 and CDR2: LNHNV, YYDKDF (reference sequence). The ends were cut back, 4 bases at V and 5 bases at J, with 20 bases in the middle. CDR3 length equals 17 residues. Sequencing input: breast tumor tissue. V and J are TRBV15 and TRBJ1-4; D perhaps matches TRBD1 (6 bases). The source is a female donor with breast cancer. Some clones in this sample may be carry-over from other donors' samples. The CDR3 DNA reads TGTGCCACCAGCAAGCTAAGGGGGGCACCGGAAAATGAAAAACTGTTTTTT. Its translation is CATSKLRGAPENEKLFF.